What follows describes a single T cell receptor beta chain. Authors' analysis steps: Estimation of nucleated cell counts relied on the amplification of reference gene primers. The data were produced by immunoSEQ multiplex PCR, yet TCRdb's version contains in-frame clones alone and is incomplete. The V and J calls and clone size were taken over from that table, and D and trimming were inferred from the DNA. The data show over 50,000 clones, with roughly 86% seen just once and less than 8% held by the top ten. This entry is derived from a study of blood T cell repertoires in COVID-19. Overall study context: The United States, Italy and Spain provided the acute and convalescent COVID-19 samples. Sample material is recorded as cDNA or gDNA derived from T cells, B-cell-depleted T cells, or PBMCs.

With 0 bases removed from V and 1 base from J, the gap between germline ends came to 9 bases. The CDR3 length is 15 residues. The germline V gene has CDR1 SGDLS and CDR2 YYNGEE. V gene TRBV9 combines with J gene TRBJ2-3; D might be TRBD2 (6 bases). Source material: peripheral blood. This TCR came from a man aged 60-69 years with acute or convalescent COVID-19. The CDR3 nucleotides read TGTGCCAGCAGCGTAGGCGGCGGGGGCACAGATACGCAGTATTTT. This translates into CASSVGGGGTDTQYF. The full variable domain, completed using reference TRBV9 and TRBJ2-3, is DSGVTQTPKHLITATGQRVTLRCSPRSGDLSVYWYQQSLDQGLQFLIQYYNGEERAKGNILERFSAQQFPDLHSELNLSSLELGDSALYFCASSVGGGGTDTQYFGPGTRLTVL.